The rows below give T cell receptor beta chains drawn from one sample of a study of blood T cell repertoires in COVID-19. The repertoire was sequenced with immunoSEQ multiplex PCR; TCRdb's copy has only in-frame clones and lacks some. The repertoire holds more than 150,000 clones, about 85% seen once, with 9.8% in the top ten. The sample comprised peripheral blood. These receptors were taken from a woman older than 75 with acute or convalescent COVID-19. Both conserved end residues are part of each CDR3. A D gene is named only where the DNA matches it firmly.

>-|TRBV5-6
CASSLSANSPLHF
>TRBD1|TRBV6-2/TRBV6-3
CASSRGQAPSGSPLHF
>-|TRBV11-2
CASSEGPDGETQYF
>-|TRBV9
CASSVAPHPQETQYF
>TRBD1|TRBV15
CATSRDIAGGRSLGSLTEAFF
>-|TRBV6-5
CASSPAQGYNSPLHF
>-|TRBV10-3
CAISDRALGETQYF
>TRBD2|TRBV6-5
CASSYRRLAGDDEQFF
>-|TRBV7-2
CASSSVYEQYF
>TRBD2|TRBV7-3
CASSLMASGTGNEQFF
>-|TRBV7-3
CASSRSRGMNTEAFF
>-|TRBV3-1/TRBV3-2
CASSHSTSQPYEQYF
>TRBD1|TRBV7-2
CASSIQSGTGSGAFF
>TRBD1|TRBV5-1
CASSLGSQGAETQYF